Each of the 26 T cell receptor beta chains below was sequenced from the same sample in a study of cytomegalovirus exposure and HLA in healthy donors. Assay used: immunoSEQ multiplex PCR; TCRdb lists only in-frame clones, some missing. The sample yields 100,000 to 120,000 clones, approximately 90% seen once. Sequencing was done on a sample of PBMCs. The source of these receptors is a woman between 18 and 29 years old in good health and CMV-seronegative.

This sequence joins TRBV6-1 and TRBJ1-2; D unclear. The V gene's germline CDR1 is MNHNS and CDR2 SASEGT. Trimming removed 7 bases at V and 4 bases at J, with 13 bases between. The CDR3 contains 13 residues. CDR3 residues: CASTPREAYGYTF. CDR3 nucleotide sequence: TGTGCCAGCACCCCCCGAGAGGCCTATGGCTACACCTTC.

This clone was seen only once. The V call is TRBV6-1, the J call TRBJ2-3; the D is unclear. There are 12 residues in the CDR3. V was pared by 3 bases and J by 3 bases, with 4 bases between. CDR1 and CDR2 (germline): MNHNS, SASEGT. The CDR3 loop is CASSDQTDTQYF. The CDR3 DNA reads TGTGCCAGCAGTGATCAGACAGATACGCAGTATTTT.

The V gene is TRBV5-1, the J gene TRBJ2-1; D gene unclear. V dropped 5 bases and J dropped 7 bases, with 7 bases sitting between them. The length of the CDR3 is 11 residues. CDR1 and CDR2 from the germline V gene are SGHRS and YFSETQ. The CDR3 DNA reads TGCGCCAGCAGTGGAGTGAATGAGCAGTTCTTC. Residues: CASSGVNEQFF.

The chain joins TRBV4-2 to TRBJ1-1; 8 nucleotides align to TRBD1. The CDR3 spans 15 residues. The junction had 5 bases not matched to a gene; V was cut back by 4 bases and J by 1 base. The germline gives CDR1 LGHNA, CDR2 YNFKEQ. The CDR3 is CASSLTDRENTEAFF. The CDR3 bases are TGTGCCAGCAGCCTTACGGACAGGGAGAACACTGAAGCTTTCTTT.

The chain joins TRBV5-4 to TRBJ2-1; weak D call: TRBD1 (5 bases). Germline V gives CDR1 SGHNT, CDR2 YYREEE (reference sequence). Trimming removed 6 bases from V and 4 bases from J, with 20 bases in between. The CDR3 consists of 16 residues. In DNA form, the CDR3 reads TGTGCCAGCACCCATCCACTACCCGACAGATACAATGAGCAGTTCTTC. This translates into CASTHPLPDRYNEQFF.

In this sample, this clone turned up a few times. V usage is TRBV5-1 and J usage is TRBJ1-2; a weak D match, TRBD1 (6 bases). The CDR3 has 13 amino acids. The germline V gene has CDR1 SGHRS and CDR2 YFSETQ. With 4 bases removed from V and 8 bases from J, the gap between germline ends came to 15 bases. The CDR3 region is CASSADRALGYTF. The CDR3 DNA is TGCGCCAGCAGCGCGGACAGAGCACTGGGCTACACCTTC.

The V call is TRBV6-5, the J call TRBJ2-3; D may be TRBD1 (5 bases). The ends were cut back, 8 bases at V and 0 bases at J, with 15 bases in the middle. Germline assignment: CDR1 MNHEY and CDR2 SVGAGI. CDR3 length: 15 residues. This CDR3 reads CASWGLYSSTDTQYF. The CDR3 coding sequence is TGTGCCAGCTGGGGCCTGTATTCTAGCACAGATACGCAGTATTTT.

The chain recombines TRBV4-1 with TRBJ1-1; D is uncertain. Looked up from germline, CDR1 is MGHRA and CDR2 is YSYEKL. V was clipped by 0 bases and J by 3 bases, with 14 bases between them. This CDR3 spans 16 amino acids. The CDR3 nucleotides are TGCGCCAGCAGCCAAGATTCGGGAACAAGGGACACTGAAGCTTTCTTT. It translates to CASSQDSGTRDTEAFF.

A word on this clone: Compared with germline, one end of the junction differs, possibly owing to a read error. The gene calls are TRBV4-3 and TRBJ1-5, with TRBD1 matching 11 bases. The CDR3 sequence is 21 residues long. The germline CDR1 and CDR2 sequences are LGHNA and YSLEER. The CDR3 protein is CASSQVLGGTGGVGSIQTQHF. The CDR3 DNA reads as TGCGCCAGCAGCCAAGTTCTGGGCGGGACAGGGGGAGTGGGGTCAATTCAGACCCAGCATTTT.

This chain uses TRBV28 with TRBJ1-2; the match to TRBD1 covers 7 bases. The V gene end was trimmed by 5 bases and the J gene end by 3 bases; junction bases not matched to a gene: 12. The CDR3 length is 16 residues. Germline V lookup: CDR1 MDHEN, CDR2 SYDVKM. As DNA, the CDR3 is TGTGCCAGCAGTCGTTTTTACAGGGGCGGCCACTATGGCTACACCTTC. Its protein product is CASSRFYRGGHYGYTF.

The chain employs TRBV9 and TRBJ2-1, with D maybe TRBD1 (5 bases). The CDR3 covers 16 residues. V dropped 1 base and J dropped 0 bases, with 11 bases sitting between them. Germline V gene sequence: CDR1 SGDLS, CDR2 YYNGEE. In nucleotides, the CDR3 is TGTGCCAGCAGCGTATCGACAGTGAGCTCCTACAATGAGCAGTTCTTC. Protein product: CASSVSTVSSYNEQFF.

The chain carries TRBV19 and TRBJ1-4, with a weak D call TRBD1 (5 bases). This CDR3 is built from 14 residues. The V and J ends lost 5 bases and 5 bases respectively, with 12 bases between them. Germline V gives CDR1 LNHDA, CDR2 SQIVND (reference sequence). CDR3 in DNA: TGTGCCAGTAGTCTCACAGGCCAAAATGAAAAACTGTTTTTT. It specifies CASSLTGQNEKLFF. The full variable domain, with the rest looked up from reference TRBV19 and TRBJ1-4, is DGGITQSPKYLFRKEGQNVTLSCEQNLNHDAMYWYRQDPGQGLRLIYYSQIVNDFQKGDIAEGYSVSREKKESFPLTVTSAQKNPTAFYLCASSLTGQNEKLFFGSGTQLSVL.

This sequence joins TRBV7-2 and TRBJ2-7; D is possibly TRBD2 (6 bases). The V end lost 5 bases, the J end lost 3 bases, and 14 bases lay between the germline ends. Germline V gene data show CDR1 as SGHTA and CDR2 as FQGNSA. The CDR3 spans 14 residues. In DNA form, the CDR3 reads TGTGCCAGCAGCCTACAGTACGGGAGCTACGAGCAGTACTTC. Its protein product is CASSLQYGSYEQYF.

The J gene is TRBJ2-7, the V gene TRBV4-1, with 9 bases matching TRBD1. Germline V gene lookup returns CDR1 MGHRA and CDR2 YSYEKL. Trimming cost V 3 bases and J 3 bases; bases outside gene matches: 12. The CDR3 covers 17 residues. The CDR3, as DNA: TGCGCCAGCAGCCAGCTTAACCCGGGACAGGGCCGCTACGAGCAGTACTTC. Amino acids: CASSQLNPGQGRYEQYF.

The J gene is TRBJ1-6, the V gene TRBV29-1; D is unresolved. Germline-derived CDR1 and CDR2 are SQVTM and ANQGSEA. V lost 4 bases to trimming and J lost 0 bases, with 7 bases between them. This CDR3 has 14 residues. The CDR3 DNA reads TGCAGCGTTGCGGGAAGCTCCTATAATTCACCCCTCCACTTT. This codes for CSVAGSSYNSPLHF.

This clone was observed once. The chain combines TRBV5-1 with TRBJ2-1, with D possibly matching TRBD1 (6 bases). Germline assignment: CDR1 SGHRS and CDR2 YFSETQ. CDR3 size: 14 residues. The V end lost 0 bases, the J end lost 2 bases, and 6 bases lay between the germline ends. In nucleotides, the CDR3 is TGCGCCAGCAGCTTGGGACAGGCCTACAATGAGCAGTTCTTC. Its protein is CASSLGQAYNEQFF.

The V and J genes are TRBV4-3 and TRBJ2-3; perhaps TRBD1 as D (6 bases). The CDR3 is made up of 14 amino acids. The V and J ends lost 0 bases and 9 bases respectively, with 13 bases between them. Germline loops: CDR1 LGHNA, CDR2 YSLEER. This CDR3 reads CASSQDKQGRTQYF. The CDR3 bases are TGCGCCAGCAGCCAAGATAAGCAGGGGCGCACGCAGTATTTT.

V usage is TRBV28 and J usage is TRBJ1-5; tentative D call: TRBD1 (5 bases). The CDR3 sequence is 16 residues long. Between the trimmed V and J ends, which lost 3 bases and 4 bases, there was a span of 16 bases. CDR1 is MDHEN and CDR2 is SYDVKM in the germline V gene. Here the CDR3 reads CASSFPPGISNQPQHF. For the CDR3, the DNA is TGTGCCAGCAGTTTTCCGCCAGGGATATCAAATCAGCCCCAGCATTTT.

This clone has just one count. This chain uses TRBV29-1 with TRBJ1-1; maybe TRBD1 (5 bases). Trimming removed 0 bases from V and 1 base from J, with 9 bases in between. CDR1 SQVTM and CDR2 ANQGSEA come from the germline V gene. The CDR3 runs 14 residues. Here the CDR3 DNA reads TGCAGCGTTGAAGATCCGGGGGGGAACACTGAAGCTTTCTTT. It specifies CSVEDPGGNTEAFF.

This chain links TRBV9 with TRBJ2-7; 9 bases agree with TRBD2. The germline gives CDR1 SGDLS, CDR2 YYNGEE. The CDR3 covers 15 residues. Unmatched junction bases numbered 3, after V lost 0 bases and J lost 2 bases. The CDR3 nucleotides are TGTGCCAGCAGCGTAGGAGCGGGGGGACCCTACGAGCAGTACTTC. It is translated as CASSVGAGGPYEQYF.

The chain carries TRBV19 and TRBJ1-1; 7 nucleotides agree with TRBD1. Looked up from germline, CDR1 is LNHDA and CDR2 is SQIVND (reference sequence). Trimming removed 4 bases from V and 2 bases from J; junction bases left unmatched: 7. The length of the CDR3 is 15 residues. The CDR3 reads CASSRSGQTNTEAFF. The CDR3, as DNA: TGTGCCAGTAGTAGGTCGGGACAGACTAACACTGAAGCTTTCTTT.

V is TRBV10-3 and J is TRBJ2-5, with D possibly matching TRBD1 (6 bases). V dropped 5 bases and J dropped 7 bases, with 8 bases sitting between them. This CDR3 contains 11 residues. Germline V CDR1 and CDR2: ENHRY, SYGVKD. The CDR3 sequence is CAISSTGTQYF. The CDR3 DNA sequence: TGTGCCATCAGTTCGACAGGGACCCAGTACTTC.

CDR3 DNA sequence: TGTGCCAGCTCAGGCCGCTCCTACGAGCAGTACTTC. Residues: CASSGRSYEQYF. This rearrangement joins TRBV28 to TRBJ2-7; D unclear. This CDR3 contains 12 residues. Trimming left V 8 bases short and J 0 bases short, with 8 bases between. The germline V gene has CDR1 MDHEN and CDR2 SYDVKM.

The chain combines TRBV5-4 with TRBJ2-7, with TRBD2 matching over 10 bases. Germline CDR1 reads SGHNT; CDR2 reads YYREEE (reference sequence). V trimming: 0 bases; J trimming: 2 bases; junction bases outside the gene matches: 2. The CDR3 spans 15 residues. The CDR3 here is CASSLGTSGAYEQYF. CDR3 coding DNA: TGTGCCAGCAGCTTGGGGACTAGCGGAGCCTACGAGCAGTACTTC.

The chain joins TRBV6-1 to TRBJ1-4; 7 bases align to TRBD1. The germline gives CDR1 MNHNS, CDR2 SASEGT. The CDR3 totals 12 residues. The ends lost 6 bases at V and 7 bases at J; junction bases unmatched: 2. This chain's CDR3 is CASRQGIEKLFF. In DNA, the CDR3 is TGTGCCAGCAGACAGGGGATTGAAAAACTGTTTTTT.

This clone was recorded only once. This chain links TRBV19 with TRBJ2-1, with D possibly being TRBD2 (5 bases). The CDR3 has 15 amino acids. Trimming shortened V by 1 base and J by 3 bases, and 10 bases separated the two germline ends. Germline CDR1 is LNHDA and CDR2 is SQIVND (reference sequence). The CDR3 DNA reads TGTGCCAGTAGTATAGCGGGGTGGGGCTACAATGAGCAGTTCTTC. Its protein is CASSIAGWGYNEQFF.